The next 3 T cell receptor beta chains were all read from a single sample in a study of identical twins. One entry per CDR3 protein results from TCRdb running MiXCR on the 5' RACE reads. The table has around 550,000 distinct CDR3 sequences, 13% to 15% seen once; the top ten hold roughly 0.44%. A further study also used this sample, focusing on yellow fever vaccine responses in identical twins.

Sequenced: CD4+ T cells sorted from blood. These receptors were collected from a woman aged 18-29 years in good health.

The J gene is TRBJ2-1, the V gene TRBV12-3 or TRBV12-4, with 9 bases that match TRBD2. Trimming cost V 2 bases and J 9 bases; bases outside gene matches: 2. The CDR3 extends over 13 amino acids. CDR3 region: CASSLRAGGEQFF. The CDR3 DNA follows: TGTGCCAGCAGTTTAAGAGCGGGGGGTGAGCAGTTCTTC.

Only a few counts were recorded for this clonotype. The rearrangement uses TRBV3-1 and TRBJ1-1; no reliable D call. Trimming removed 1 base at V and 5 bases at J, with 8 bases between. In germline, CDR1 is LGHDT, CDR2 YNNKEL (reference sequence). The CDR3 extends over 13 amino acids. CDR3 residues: CASSQGRMTEAFF. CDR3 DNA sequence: TGTGCCAGCAGCCAAGGACGGATGACTGAAGCTTTCTTT.

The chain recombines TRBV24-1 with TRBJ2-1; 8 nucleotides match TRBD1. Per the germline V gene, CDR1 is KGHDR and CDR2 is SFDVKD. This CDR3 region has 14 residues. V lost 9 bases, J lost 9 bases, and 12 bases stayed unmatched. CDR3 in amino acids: CATSETGVLGEQFF. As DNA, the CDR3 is TGTGCCACCTCCGAGACAGGGGTTTTAGGTGAGCAGTTCTTC.